Listed below are T cell receptor beta chains from one sample, sequenced in a study of cytomegalovirus exposure and HLA in healthy donors. Clones were read by immunoSEQ multiplex PCR, and TCRdb kept only the in-frame ones, dropping some. The sample contains 100,000 to 150,000 clones, roughly 84% of which appear only once. Sequenced: PBMCs. The receptors were gathered from a girl aged 2 to 10 in good health and CMV-seronegative. CDR3s include the opening cysteine and the closing phenylalanine or tryptophan.

TRBJ2-3 | TRBV9 | CASSAGGTPGTDTQYF
TRBJ1-5 | TRBV28 | CATVAGGEVYSNQPQHF
TRBJ2-5 | TRBV9 | CASSASGRETQYF
NA | TRBV30 | CAWTSAYEQYF
TRBJ2-7 | TRBV7-2 | CASSLGILSAYEQYF
TRBJ2-1 | TRBV9 | CASSVGERTNEQFF
TRBJ1-5 | TRBV7-8 | CASSLGQGGVQHF
TRBJ2-3 | TRBV18 | CASSPPSAGKADTQYF
TRBJ2-1 | TRBV30 | CASGSSGNYNEQFF
TRBJ1-4 | TRBV30 | CAWSNGQGANEKLFF
TRBJ1-3 | TRBV28 | CASSFLSGGVGNTIYF
TRBJ2-3 | TRBV2 | CASTRTPPSGGTLTDTQYF
TRBJ2-7 | TRBV28 | CASSTPGNHEQYF
TRBJ1-2 | TRBV6-1 | CASSETGFTYGYTF
TRBJ1-1 | TRBV27 | CASSPGQGNTEAFF
TRBJ1-1 | TRBV7-7 | CASSQGRDTEAFF
TRBJ2-5 | TRBV4-1 | CASSREPGPQETQYF
TRBJ2-7 | TRBV2 | CASSDIYEQYF
TRBJ1-4 | TRBV6-5 | CASSYSQGNEKLFF
TRBJ2-1 | TRBV7-3 | CASSASRGGRAGNEQFF
TRBJ2-1 | TRBV25-1 | CASSGRVGAAVEQFF
TRBJ2-5 | TRBV6-1 | CASSDLAGGPFRETQYF
TRBJ1-4 | TRBV7-9 | CASSSFVGTGEEKLFF